A single sample is the source of the 21 T cell receptor beta chains below, sequenced in a study of T cells after yellow fever vaccination. TCRdb redid the calling of the 5' RACE reads with MiXCR, one entry per CDR3 protein. Among 300,000 to 450,000 distinct CDR3 sequences listed, 6.2% were seen once. Sequencing was performed on PBMCs, taken 5 days after the yellow fever booster vaccination. The receptors were gathered from a man aged 25-40 years who received the YFV17D yellow fever vaccine.

V and J are TRBV19 and TRBJ2-3; TRBD2 aligns across 8 bases. J lost 4 bases, V lost 1 base, and 4 bases had no gene match. The CDR3 runs to 15 residues. CDR1 and CDR2 (germline): LNHDA, SQIVND (reference sequence). In DNA form, the CDR3 reads TGTGCCAGTAGTATAGCGGGAGGGCCGTCAGATACGCAGTATTTT. Encoded protein: CASSIAGGPSDTQYF.

At least ten counts were recorded for this clonotype. The chain couples TRBV20-1 to TRBJ2-3, with 10 nucleotides matching TRBD2. CDR1 and CDR2 (germline): DFQATT, SNEGSKA (reference sequence). The V segment lost 7 bases and the J segment 5 bases; nucleotides outside the gene matches: 6. This CDR3 is built from 13 residues. CDR3 protein: CSVPLAGLDTQYF. CDR3 in DNA: TGCAGTGTCCCACTAGCGGGGTTAGATACGCAGTATTTT.

The CDR3 loop is CSARDFSYTF. The CDR3 bases are TGCAGTGCTAGAGATTTTAGCTACACCTTC. This chain joins TRBV20-1 and TRBJ1-2, with no clear D. Trimming removed 0 bases at V and 9 bases at J, with 5 bases between. The CDR3 consists of 10 residues. From germline, CDR1 is DFQATT and CDR2 SNEGSKA (reference sequence).

This clonotype occurred a few times. This sequence joins TRBV20-1 and TRBJ2-7; a weak D match, TRBD2 (5 bases). Germline CDR1 reads DFQATT; CDR2 reads SNEGSKA (reference sequence). The V gene lost 6 bases and the J gene lost 10 bases, with 19 bases spanning the gap. The CDR3 length is 12 residues. CDR3 DNA sequence: TGCAGTGCCACTGTTCAGGACTGGGAACAGTACTTC. Encoded protein: CSATVQDWEQYF.

This clonotype was found once. The chain combines TRBV5-1 with TRBJ1-2; D possibly corresponds to TRBD1 (5 bases). The CDR3 loop spans 13 amino acids. V shed 5 bases and J shed 4 bases, with 12 bases lying between them. From germline, CDR1 is SGHRS and CDR2 YFSETQ. CDR3 sequence reads: CASRTVAFYGYTF. CDR3 bases: TGCGCCAGCAGGACAGTAGCATTCTATGGCTACACCTTC.

This clonotype was found many times. J is TRBJ2-3 and V is TRBV20-1; TRBD2 agrees at 7 bases. Trimming took 3 bases from V and 0 from J; bases not matched to a gene: 9. The CDR3 is 16 residues long. Germline CDR1 reads DFQATT; CDR2 reads SNEGSKA (reference sequence). This chain's CDR3 is CSASPLGSGSTDTQYF. The CDR3 coding sequence is TGCAGTGCTAGCCCCCTAGGTAGCGGGAGCACAGATACGCAGTATTTT.

The table lists this clonotype with many counts. The chain links TRBV10-3 to TRBJ2-5; TRBD2 aligns across 13 bases. The CDR3 is 12 amino acids. With 10 bases clipped from V and 7 bases from J, the junction kept 3 bases outside the gene matches. Germline CDR1 ENHRY, CDR2 SYGVKD. CDR3 nucleotide sequence: TGTGCCACCGGGACTAGCGGGGCGACCCAGTACTTC. Translating it yields CATGTSGATQYF.

Notes on this clonotype: At one end, the junction sequence differs from germline, possibly due to a read error. This rearrangement joins TRBV3-1 to TRBJ2-7; 14 nucleotides agree with TRBD2. The length of the CDR3 is 15 residues. Germline V gives CDR1 LGHDT, CDR2 YNNKEL (reference sequence). The CDR3, as DNA: TGTGCCTGCAGCCGCGGGACTAGCGGGAGTTACGAGCAGTACTTC. Translating gives CACSRGTSGSYEQYF.

In DNA form, the CDR3 reads TGTGCCAGCAGTGAAGGAGGCAGATACGAGCAGTACTTC. This encodes CASSEGGRYEQYF. J is TRBJ2-7 and V is TRBV25-1, with TRBD2 as a possible D gene (5 bases). V was cut by 2 bases and J by 4 bases, with 9 bases left in between. The CDR3 contains 13 residues. CDR1 is MGHDK and CDR2 is SYGVNS in the germline V gene.

This clonotype was recorded many times. The V call is TRBV27, the J call TRBJ2-2, with D possibly matching TRBD2 (5 bases). CDR1 and CDR2 from the germline V gene are MNHEY and SMNVEV (reference sequence). The length of the CDR3 is 19 residues. Trimming left V 5 bases short and J 6 bases short, with 28 bases between. CDR3 nucleotide sequence: TGTGCCAGCAGTCCGTGGCCCACTAAACTTTCGCGGGCCGCCGGGGAGCTGTTTTTT. This gives the protein CASSPWPTKLSRAAGELFF.

V gene TRBV15 combines with J gene TRBJ2-7; TRBD1 might be the D (6 bases). The ends were cut back, 1 base at V and 0 bases at J, with 10 bases in the middle. The CDR3 is 15 residues long. Germline V CDR1 and CDR2: LNHNV, YYDKDF (reference sequence). CDR3 loop: CATSRGSRGSYEQYF. The CDR3 DNA sequence: TGTGCCACCAGCAGAGGTAGCAGGGGCTCCTACGAGCAGTACTTC.

This clonotype has at least ten counts. The rearrangement links TRBV30 to TRBJ1-2; possible D gene TRBD1, 5 bases. CDR1 and CDR2 from the germline V gene are GTSNPN and SVGIG (reference sequence). The CDR3 has 11 residues. Trimming pared 5 bases from V and 8 bases from J, leaving 12 bases between. The CDR3 DNA reads as TGTGCCTGGGGAGGGGAAACAGGCTACACCTTC. This gives the protein CAWGGETGYTF. Looking up the rest from reference TRBV30 and TRBJ1-2 gives the full variable domain: SQTIHQWPATLVQPVGSPLSLECTVEGTSNPNLYWYRQAAGRGLQLLFYSVGIGQISSEVPQNLSASRPQDRQFILSSKKLLLSDSGFYLCAWGGETGYTFGSGTRLTVV.

The sample holds many counts of this clonotype. The chain is built from TRBV7-8 and TRBJ2-1; D gene unclear. V was shortened by 5 bases and J by 8 bases, with 16 bases between the two germline ends. CDR1 SGHVS and CDR2 FQNEAQ come from the germline V gene. This CDR3 has 14 amino acids. The CDR3 protein is CASSKNSVSDEQFF. In DNA, the CDR3 is TGTGCCAGCAGCAAGAATAGTGTCTCGGATGAGCAGTTCTTC.

The table lists this clonotype with many counts. J is TRBJ1-2 and V is TRBV20-1; D is unresolved. V was shortened by 4 bases and J by 4 bases, with 7 bases between the two germline ends. This CDR3 is built from 11 residues. Germline lookup yields CDR1 DFQATT and CDR2 SNEGSKA (reference sequence). In nucleotides, the CDR3 is TGCAGTGCTAACATCGCCTATGGCTACACCTTC. Protein: CSANIAYGYTF.

As for this clonotype: This may come from a read error, since a much larger clone is one base off. The chain is built from TRBV20-1 and TRBJ2-7, with 13 bases lining up with TRBD2. Germline V CDR1 and CDR2: DFQATT, SNEGSKA (reference sequence). The CDR3 loop spans 14 amino acids. The V gene end was trimmed by 3 bases and the J gene end by 2 bases; junction bases not matched to a gene: 1. This CDR3 reads CSARGTSGTYEQYF. CDR3 nucleotide sequence: TGCAGTGCTAGGGGGACTAGCGGGACCTACGAGCAGTACTTC.

The genes are TRBV28 and TRBJ1-1; D gene unclear. CDR1 MDHEN and CDR2 SYDVKM come from the germline V gene. Trimming cost V 7 bases and J 0 bases, with 6 bases left between them. The CDR3 sequence is 12 residues long. In DNA form, the CDR3 reads TGTGCCAGCACCCAAATGAACACTGAAGCTTTCTTT. Protein: CASTQMNTEAFF.

This clonotype was counted between two and nine times. The rearrangement uses TRBV20-1 and TRBJ2-5, with D possibly TRBD2 on 6 matching bases. The CDR3 runs to 13 residues. The V end was cut by 5 bases, the J end by 5 bases, with 15 bases between. Germline V gene data show CDR1 as DFQATT and CDR2 as SNEGSKA (reference sequence). For the CDR3, the DNA is TGCAGTGCTGCACGGGACTCCCGGGAGACCCAGTACTTC. This codes for CSAARDSRETQYF.

The table lists this clonotype with many counts. This rearrangement joins TRBV12-3 or TRBV12-4 to TRBJ2-2; D ambiguous. V lost 5 bases to trimming and J lost 2 bases, with 9 bases between them. The CDR3 length is 14 residues. CDR3: CASSPPGNTGELFF. The CDR3 coding sequence is TGTGCCAGCAGTCCCCCCGGCAACACCGGGGAGCTGTTTTTT.

This clonotype turned up a few times. The genes are TRBV7-8 and TRBJ2-7; 7 nucleotides line up with TRBD2. The CDR3 consists of 18 residues. CDR1 is SGHVS, CDR2 FQNEAQ, per germline. Losses at the gene ends were 2 bases for V and 3 bases for J; bases not matched to a gene: 16. In DNA form, the CDR3 reads TGTGCCAGCAGCTTATCCCTAGGCCGGGAGGCCTATATCTACGAGCAGTACTTC. Amino acid sequence: CASSLSLGREAYIYEQYF.

The table lists this clonotype with a few counts. The chain joins TRBV20-1 to TRBJ2-3, with TRBD2 matching over 10 bases. Trimming took 5 bases from V and 1 from J; bases not matched to a gene: 9. The germline V gene has CDR1 DFQATT and CDR2 SNEGSKA (reference sequence). The CDR3 has 16 amino acids. CDR3 bases: TGCAGTGCTGGCAGCCAGGGGACTAGCGGCACAGATACGCAGTATTTT. This codes for CSAGSQGTSGTDTQYF.

CDR3 protein: CASSYGWGSPYEQYF. DNA of the CDR3: TGTGCCAGCAGTTATGGGTGGGGCAGTCCCTACGAGCAGTACTTC. The chain couples TRBV6-5 to TRBJ2-7, with D perhaps matching TRBD1 (5 bases). This CDR3 is built from 15 residues. CDR1 and CDR2 (germline): MNHEY, SVGAGI. Trimming stripped 3 bases from V and 2 bases from J, with 14 bases between.